The rows below give T cell receptor beta chains drawn from one sample of a study of cytomegalovirus exposure and HLA in healthy donors. Sequenced by immunoSEQ multiplex PCR; TCRdb stores in-frame clones only, minus some. The table lists fewer than 150,000 clones, roughly three quarters of them singletons, with 2% to 2.5% in the top ten. The sequencing input was PBMCs. The receptors come from a man aged 25-40 years in good health and CMV-seronegative. The CDR3 runs from the conserved cysteine through the conserved F or W. A D gene is named only where the DNA matches it firmly. Size tells how often a clone was seen (once, few, many) or the class of an expanded clone, and some rows leave it out.

v_call	d_call	j_call	clone_size	cdr3_aa	cdr3_nt
TRBV9	TRBD2	TRBJ2-7	-	CASSVAVSGSYEQYF	TGTGCCAGCAGCGTAGCGGTTAGCGGGAGCTACGAGCAGTACTTC
TRBV28	TRBD2	TRBJ2-2	-	CASSLWTSGPGELFF	TGTGCCAGCAGTTTATGGACTAGCGGGCCCGGGGAGCTGTTTTTT
TRBV27	TRBD1	TRBJ2-7	-	CASSSIGLQGTYEQYF	TGTGCCAGCAGTTCAATCGGCTTACAGGGGACCTACGAGCAGTACTTC
TRBV19	-	TRBJ2-3	-	CASSDRMTDTQYF	TGTGCCAGTAGTGACAGGATGACAGATACGCAGTATTTT
TRBV7-8	-	TRBJ1-1	-	CASSLGGSYTEAFF	TGTGCCAGCAGCTTAGGAGGAAGCTACACTGAAGCTTTCTTT
TRBV11-2	TRBD2	TRBJ2-1	-	CASSLAGTRTEQFF	TGTGCCAGCAGCTTAGCAGGGACTAGGACTGAGCAGTTCTTC
TRBV6-1	-	TRBJ2-7	-	CASIRTALSYEQYF	TGTGCCAGCATCAGGACAGCCCTCTCCTACGAGCAGTACTTC
TRBV4-3	-	TRBJ1-2	-	CASSQDTAGHYGYTF	TGCGCCAGCAGCCAAGATACGGCGGGCCACTATGGCTACACCTTC
TRBV29-1	-	TRBJ1-2	-	CSVAGVRTANGYTF	TGCAGCGTGGCAGGTGTAAGGACAGCCAATGGCTACACCTTC
TRBV5-6	-	TRBJ2-7	-	CASSLGAGAYEQYF	TGTGCCAGCAGCTTGGGGGCAGGGGCCTACGAGCAGTACTTC
TRBV30	-	TRBJ2-4	-	CAWRGLAKNIQYF	TGTGCCTGGAGGGGCCTAGCCAAAAACATTCAGTACTTC
TRBV10-3	-	TRBJ2-1	once	CAISDSTRSSEQFF	TGTGCCATCAGTGATTCGACTCGGAGCAGTGAGCAGTTCTTC
TRBV5-6	TRBD2	TRBJ2-4	-	CASSLVGGGKNIQYF	TGTGCCAGCAGCTTGGTAGGCGGGGGGAAAAACATTCAGTACTTC
TRBV28	-	TRBJ1-5	once	CASSLQEGHQPQHF	TGTGCCAGCAGCCTACAGGAGGGGCATCAGCCCCAGCATTTT
TRBV28	TRBD2	TRBJ2-7	few	CASTQALAGEQYF	TGTGCCAGCACCCAAGCCCTAGCGGGTGAGCAGTACTTC
TRBV13	-	TRBJ2-1	-	CASSLAGFSSYNEQFF	TGTGCCAGCAGCTTAGCCGGGTTTTCATCCTACAATGAGCAGTTCTTC
TRBV10-2	-	TRBJ1-1	-	CASSGRRTTNTEAFF	TGCGCCAGCAGTGGACGCCGGACAACTAACACTGAAGCTTTCTTT